The 29 T cell receptor beta chains below come from one sample, sequenced in a study of cytomegalovirus exposure and HLA in healthy donors. 13 Jbeta primers and 60 Vbeta primers were used for the PCR. Method: immunoSEQ multiplex PCR; TCRdb's copy keeps in-frame clones and lacks some. The table lists tens of thousands of clones, around 80% of them singletons. Sequencing was carried out using PBMCs. These receptors originate from a man aged 18 to 30 in good health and CMV-seronegative.

The chain has TRBV7-2 and TRBJ2-5; 11 nucleotides agree with TRBD2. The CDR3 length is 15 residues. Germline V gives CDR1 SGHTA, CDR2 FQGNSA. Unmatched junction bases numbered 6, after V lost 5 bases and J lost 4 bases. In nucleotides, the CDR3 is TGTGCCAGCAGCCCTCCGGGACTAGCGGTAGAGACCCAGTACTTC. This encodes CASSPPGLAVETQYF.

The chain employs TRBV5-1 and TRBJ1-5; unclear D gene. Germline CDR1 and CDR2: SGHRS and YFSETQ. The V and J ends lost 0 bases and 4 bases respectively, with 14 bases between them. The CDR3 totals 16 residues. The CDR3 is CASSLAGNSPNQPQHF. The CDR3 DNA is TGCGCCAGCAGCTTGGCCGGTAATTCCCCGAATCAGCCCCAGCATTTT.

The sample holds one count of this clone. CDR3 in amino acids: CASRSRTGAQATNEKLFF. CDR3 in DNA: TGTGCCAGTAGGTCCCGGACAGGGGCTCAGGCAACTAATGAAAAACTGTTTTTT. J is TRBJ1-4 and V is TRBV19, with 9 bases matching TRBD1. The junction had 11 bases not matched to a gene; V was cut back by 6 bases and J by 0 bases. The germline V gene has CDR1 LNHDA and CDR2 SQIVND (reference sequence). The CDR3 is 18 residues long.

The V call is TRBV7-4, the J call TRBJ2-1; the match to TRBD2 covers 11 bases. Germline CDR1 is SGHVT and CDR2 is SQSDAQ. This CDR3 has 19 amino acids. Trimming removed 5 bases from V and 6 bases from J; junction bases left unmatched: 18. The CDR3 nucleotides are TGTGCCAGCAGCACCTTGACTAGCGGGGTGTATATGGAGTGCAATGAGCAGTTCTTC. Its translation: CASSTLTSGVYMECNEQFF.

V is TRBV7-2 and J is TRBJ1-2, with a possible D match to TRBD1 (6 bases). The CDR3 is made up of 14 amino acids. V was trimmed by 4 bases and J by 4 bases, leaving 13 bases between them. Germline CDR1 is SGHTA and CDR2 is FQGNSA. The CDR3 DNA sequence: TGTGCCAGCAGCTATAACAGGGAGGGCTATGGCTACACCTTC. Translation: CASSYNREGYGYTF. The full variable domain, in which reference TRBV7-2 and TRBJ1-2 provide the parts outside the CDR3, is GAGVSQSPSNKVTEKGKDVELRCDPISGHTALYWYRQSLGQGLEFLIYFQGNSAPDKSGLPSDRFSAERTGGSVSTLTIQRTQQEDSAVYLCASSYNREGYGYTFGSGTRLTVV.

The J gene is TRBJ2-5, the V gene TRBV29-1; no firm D call. V was trimmed by 2 bases and J by 1 base, leaving 8 bases between them. The germline V gene has CDR1 SQVTM and CDR2 ANQGSEA. CDR3 length equals 13 residues. The CDR3: CSVEIFRQETQYF. The CDR3 DNA reads as TGCAGCGTTGAAATATTTCGCCAAGAGACCCAGTACTTC.

This clone occurred once. The V call is TRBV28, the J call TRBJ1-5; no definite D call. The CDR3 runs to 17 residues. V lost 4 bases and J 0 bases, leaving 16 bases between the germline ends. Looked up from germline, CDR1 is MDHEN and CDR2 is SYDVKM. In DNA, the CDR3 is TGTGCCAGCAGTTACCTCGACAAGATTTATAGCAATCAGCCCCAGCATTTT. This sequence encodes CASSYLDKIYSNQPQHF.

This chain connects TRBV5-6 to TRBJ1-1, with D unresolved. V was shortened by 3 bases and J by 4 bases, with 16 bases between the two germline ends. The CDR3 extends over 15 amino acids. Germline CDR1 is SGHDT and CDR2 is YYEEEE. The CDR3 nucleotides are TGTGCCAGCAGCTCGCCGCGCCTTCGGGGCACTGAAGCTTTCTTT. This encodes CASSSPRLRGTEAFF.

J is TRBJ2-5 and V is TRBV6-1, with 8 bases fitting TRBD2. The CDR3 has 16 residues. In germline, CDR1 is MNHNS, CDR2 SASEGT. V trimming: 4 bases; J trimming: 12 bases; junction bases outside the gene matches: 19. CDR3: CASSGVAGGPQSTKYF. The DNA for the CDR3 is TGTGCCAGCAGTGGCGTTGCGGGGGGCCCTCAAAGCACTAAGTACTTC.

This clone was seen a handful of times. The chain has TRBV4-1 and TRBJ2-7, with D tentatively TRBD1 (6 bases). CDR3 length: 18 amino acids. V was pared by 2 bases and J by 2 bases, with 22 bases between. CDR1 and CDR2 (germline): MGHRA, YSYEKL. The CDR3 loop reads CASSQINNRVFFPYEQYF. In DNA, the CDR3 is TGCGCCAGCAGCCAAATAAACAACAGGGTCTTCTTTCCCTACGAGCAGTACTTC.

The chain recombines TRBV5-1 with TRBJ2-7; 12 bases match TRBD2. Trimming removed 0 bases from V and 6 bases from J; junction bases left unmatched: 4. The CDR3 is 15 residues long. Germline-derived CDR1 and CDR2 are SGHRS and YFSETQ. The CDR3 reads CASSLDPSGGGEQYF. In nucleotides, the CDR3 is TGCGCCAGCAGCTTGGACCCTAGCGGGGGGGGCGAGCAGTACTTC.

This clone is a singleton in its sample. V and J are TRBV9 and TRBJ2-7; D is perhaps TRBD1 (6 bases). This CDR3 region has 17 residues. Trimming left V 1 base short and J 7 bases short, with 24 bases between. Germline V gives CDR1 SGDLS, CDR2 YYNGEE. This CDR3 reads CASSVSGGLAPPWEQYF. CDR3 DNA: TGTGCCAGCAGCGTAAGTGGGGGCCTAGCACCACCATGGGAGCAGTACTTC.

The chain carries TRBV11-2 and TRBJ1-2; no definite D call. This CDR3 comprises 14 residues. With 3 bases removed from V and 4 bases from J, the gap between germline ends came to 12 bases. The germline gives CDR1 SGHAT, CDR2 FQNNGV. The CDR3 loop reads CASSFSFSTYGYTF. For the CDR3, the DNA is TGTGCCAGCAGCTTTTCTTTTAGTACCTATGGCTACACCTTC.

The chain is built from TRBV5-6 and TRBJ1-1; 9 bases line up with TRBD1. The trim removed 2 bases at V and 2 bases at J, leaving 4 bases unmatched. In germline, CDR1 is SGHDT, CDR2 YYEEEE. The CDR3 extends over 15 amino acids. Here the CDR3 reads CASSFKTGGNTEAFF. The CDR3 DNA sequence: TGTGCCAGCAGCTTCAAGACAGGGGGAAACACTGAAGCTTTCTTT.

V and J are TRBV11-2 and TRBJ2-7, with 8 bases fitting TRBD1. Germline V gene data show CDR1 as SGHAT and CDR2 as FQNNGV. The V segment lost 5 bases and the J segment 3 bases; nucleotides outside the gene matches: 12. The CDR3 is 16 amino acids. The CDR3 DNA sequence: TGTGCCAGCAGCCAATTAGCCCGACAGGGGAGCTACGAGCAGTACTTC. Translation: CASSQLARQGSYEQYF.

The chain joins TRBV30 to TRBJ1-2, with TRBD1 matching 7 bases. This CDR3 has 13 amino acids. V dropped 4 bases and J dropped 6; count of bases not matched to a gene: 8. The germline V gene encodes CDR1 GTSNPN and CDR2 SVGIG (reference sequence). The chain's CDR3 is CAWIQGQADGYTF. CDR3 DNA sequence: TGTGCCTGGATCCAAGGACAGGCGGATGGCTACACCTTC.

The genes are TRBV30 and TRBJ1-2; no firm D call. The CDR3 spans 14 residues. Trimming stripped 0 bases from V and 8 bases from J, with 16 bases between. Germline V lookup: CDR1 GTSNPN, CDR2 SVGIG (reference sequence). Written as DNA, the CDR3 is TGTGCCTGGAGTGTACTCACTGCAAGGGAGGGCTACACCTTC. This gives the protein CAWSVLTAREGYTF.

J is TRBJ2-1 and V is TRBV27; maybe TRBD2 (5 bases). Germline V CDR1 and CDR2: MNHEY, SMNVEV (reference sequence). The CDR3 extends over 13 amino acids. Trimming took 6 bases from V and 10 from J, leaving 16 bases between them. CDR3 in amino acids: CASRVTSLHEQFF. Here the CDR3 DNA reads TGTGCCAGCAGGGTAACTAGTCTCCACGAGCAGTTCTTC.

This rearrangement joins TRBV10-3 to TRBJ1-6; a possible D gene is TRBD1 (6 bases). CDR1 is ENHRY and CDR2 is SYGVKD in the germline V gene. Trimming took 9 bases from V and 9 from J, leaving 18 bases between them. This CDR3 has 14 residues. The CDR3 loop is CAIKGVRHGSPLHF. For the CDR3, the DNA is TGTGCCATAAAGGGGGTTCGTCACGGTTCACCCCTCCACTTT.

The chain recombines TRBV7-9 with TRBJ2-7, with D uncertain. This CDR3 has 11 amino acids. V lost 4 bases, J lost 3 bases, and 4 bases lay in between. Germline V lookup: CDR1 SEHNR, CDR2 FQNEAQ (reference sequence). The CDR3 loop is CASSSNYEQYF. Here the CDR3 DNA reads TGTGCCAGCAGCTCCAACTACGAGCAGTACTTC. Supplemented by reference TRBV7-9 and TRBJ2-7, the full variable domain reads DTGVSQNPRHKITKRGQNVTFRCDPISEHNRLYWYRQTLGQGPEFLTYFQNEAQLEKSRLLSDRFSAERPKGSFSTLEIQRTEQGDSAMYLCASSSNYEQYFGPGTRLTVT.

The genes are TRBV18 and TRBJ2-1, with D possibly TRBD2 on 7 matching bases. Germline V gene lookup returns CDR1 KGHSH and CDR2 LQKENI. V dropped 3 bases and J dropped 7 bases, with 16 bases sitting between them. This CDR3 is 15 amino acids long. CDR3 DNA: TGTGCCAGCTCACCGACTAGAGGGGGGGGTAATGAGCAGTTCTTC. Protein sequence: CASSPTRGGGNEQFF.

The V call is TRBV10-2, the J call TRBJ1-3; D might be TRBD1 (5 bases). The V end was cut by 6 bases, the J end by 4 bases, with 13 bases between. Germline V lookup: CDR1 WSHSY, CDR2 SAAADI. The CDR3 is 14 residues long. This CDR3 reads CASSSGLSGNTIYF. DNA for the CDR3: TGCGCCAGCAGCTCAGGGCTTTCCGGAAACACCATATATTTT.

The J gene is TRBJ1-5, the V gene TRBV4-3, with 7 bases identical to TRBD1. Trimming took 3 bases from V and 5 from J; bases not matched to a gene: 13. The CDR3 contains 17 residues. The germline gives CDR1 LGHNA, CDR2 YSLEER. For the CDR3, the DNA is TGCGCCAGCAGCCAGTCTATCGGGACAGTCGGCGATCAGCCCCAGCATTTT. Translating it yields CASSQSIGTVGDQPQHF.

The chain combines TRBV19 with TRBJ1-1; 7 bases match TRBD1. J lost 3 bases, V lost 0 bases, and 10 bases had no gene match. The CDR3 extends over 17 amino acids. Per the germline V gene, CDR1 is LNHDA and CDR2 is SQIVND (reference sequence). The CDR3 spells CASSIERVQGLHTEAFF. The CDR3 bases are TGTGCCAGTAGTATAGAGAGGGTACAGGGGTTGCACACTGAAGCTTTCTTT.

This chain joins TRBV6-5 and TRBJ2-5; a weak D match, TRBD2 (7 bases). Deletions cut 2 bases from V and 5 bases from J, with 12 bases between. Germline V CDR1 and CDR2: MNHEY, SVGAGI. There are 14 residues in the CDR3. The CDR3 coding sequence is TGTGCCAGCAGTTACGGGGGGGCGGCTGAGACCCAGTACTTC. It is translated as CASSYGGAAETQYF.

The rearrangement uses TRBV9 and TRBJ1-6; 8 nucleotides match TRBD1. CDR1 and CDR2 (germline): SGDLS, YYNGEE. This CDR3 comprises 15 residues. Losses at the gene ends were 5 bases for V and 10 bases for J; bases not matched to a gene: 11. The CDR3 reads CASSGDGTGRSPLHF. The CDR3 nucleotides are TGTGCCAGCAGTGGTGACGGGACAGGAAGATCACCCCTCCACTTT.

The gene calls are TRBV11-2 and TRBJ2-7; a possible D gene is TRBD1 (6 bases). Trimming shortened V by 1 base and J by 3 bases, and 10 bases separated the two germline ends. The CDR3 length is 14 residues. CDR1 SGHAT and CDR2 FQNNGV come from the germline V gene. CDR3 residues: CASSLVGTNYEQYF. The DNA of the CDR3 is TGTGCCAGCAGCTTAGTTGGGACAAACTACGAGCAGTACTTC.

In this sample, this clone turned up a few times. The junction departs from germline at one end; a sequencing error may be responsible. The rearrangement links TRBV7-7 to TRBJ2-5, with 9 bases fitting TRBD1. Germline values: CDR1 SSHAT, CDR2 FNYEAQ (reference sequence). The CDR3 spans 14 residues. CDR3 nucleotide sequence: TGTGCTAGCAGCCTGGACAGGGGCTTACAGACCCAGTACTTC. This gives the protein CASSLDRGLQTQYF.

This chain links TRBV6-4 with TRBJ1-1, with a weak D call TRBD1 (6 bases). V was cut by 5 bases and J by 4 bases, with 11 bases left in between. Germline V CDR1 and CDR2: MRHNA, SNTAGT. This CDR3 is 13 amino acids long. The CDR3 loop is CASSWTDGTEAFF. CDR3 nucleotides: TGTGCCAGCAGTTGGACAGATGGCACTGAAGCTTTCTTT.